This section outlines one T cell receptor beta chain sequence together with its context. Its cognate antigen has yet to be identified. No much larger clone exists at a distance of one base, and base qualities are not known. Germline trimming amounts to 4 bases on V and 1 base on J, with 5 as the count of junction bases outside the gene matches. The CDR1 and CDR2 encoded by the germline V gene are SGHRS and YFSETQ. The cysteine opens and the phenylalanine closes a CDR3 of 15 amino acids. Of all the DNA, just the CDR3 is kept, 45 bases in frame from base 1. Collaborating institutions collected whole blood in K2EDTA tubes following their own protocols. For TCRbeta analysis, collaborator samples were shipped as frozen whole blood, as isolated PBMCs, or as DNA extracted from either sample type. These data belong to a study of blood T cell repertoires in COVID-19 (TCRdb year 2020). With regard to the full study: Samples from collaborators originated in the United States, Italy and Spain and spanned both the acute and convalescent phases of COVID-19. The prospective study material was composed of cDNA or gDNA derived from T cells, B-cell-depleted T cells, or PBMCs. Deeply sampled blood TCRbeta repertoires from subjects exposed to, actively infected with, or recovered from COVID-19 were included in the dataset. The repertoires were released in a freely available public database intended as a resource for research on the immune response to SARS-CoV-2. The samples were drawn from the first 160 participants of the ongoing ImmuneRACE study and from over a thousand subjects provided by 6 global collaborators. Nearly every sample came with metadata listing a de-identified subject ID, COVID-19 status, age in years and sex. Where available, HLA class I and class II types were obtained from metadata supplied by the sample provider rather than from assay-based typing.

The research as a whole found: The quantity of clinical and demographic metadata differed by source and by participant and was supplied without curation.

TCRbeta CDR3 regions were amplified from genomic DNA by means of the immunoSEQ Assay, a bias-controlled multiplex PCR. The original methods were these. Nucleated cell counts per sample were estimated from amplification of reference gene primers within the assay. Sequence reads were collapsed and filtered to measure the absolute abundance of every unique TCRbeta CDR3 rearrangement. Productive Simpson clonality was computed per sample as the square root of Simpson's diversity index over productive rearrangements. TCRdb holds this immuneACCESS table with in-frame rearrangements only. Some clones are missing; in checked studies, unresolved V genes explain under half, and the rest has no known cause. Clonal size and the V and J genes are those of that table, whereas D and trimming came from the DNA. This sample lists over 250,000 clones; roughly 88% were detected once. The ten biggest clones cover 8% to 13% of the sample.

The V gene is TRBV5-1 and the J gene is TRBJ2-3, and 8 bases in between align with TRBD2. Sequenced material: peripheral blood. This clonotype was obtained from a woman aged 70-85 years with acute or convalescent COVID-19. The DNA sequence is given as TGCGCCAGCAGCCTACCGGGGGGGGGCACAGATACGCAGTATTTT. This is translated as CASSLPGGGTDTQYF. Where the CDR3 stops, the reference TRBV5-1 and TRBJ2-3 genes take over; the full variable domain is KAGVTQTPRYLIKTRGQQVTLSCSPISGHRSVSWYQQTPGQGLQFLFEYFSETQRNKGNFPGRFSGRQFSNSRSEMNVSTLELGDSALYLCASSLPGGGTDTQYFGPGTRLTVL.